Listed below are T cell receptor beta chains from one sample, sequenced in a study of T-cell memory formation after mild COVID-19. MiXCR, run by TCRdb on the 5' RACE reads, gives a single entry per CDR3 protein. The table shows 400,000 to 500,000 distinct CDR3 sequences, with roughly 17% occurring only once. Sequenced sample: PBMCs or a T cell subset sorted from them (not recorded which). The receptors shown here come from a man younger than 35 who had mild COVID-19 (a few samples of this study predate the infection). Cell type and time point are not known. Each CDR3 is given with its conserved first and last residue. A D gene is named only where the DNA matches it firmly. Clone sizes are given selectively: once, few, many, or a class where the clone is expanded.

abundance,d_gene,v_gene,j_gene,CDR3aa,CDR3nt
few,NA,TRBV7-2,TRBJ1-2,CASSLVSYGYTF,TGTGCCAGCAGCTTAGTGTCCTATGGCTACACCTTC
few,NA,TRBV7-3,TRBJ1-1,CASSLTFPGDAFF,TGTGCCAGCAGCTTAACGTTTCCAGGGGACGCTTTCTTT
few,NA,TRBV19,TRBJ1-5,CASSIDPWGMSNQPQHF,TGTGCCAGTAGTATAGATCCGTGGGGTATGAGCAATCAGCCCCAGCATTTT
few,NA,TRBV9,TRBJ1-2,CASSAGTAAGYGYTF,TGTGCCAGCAGCGCCGGGACGGCCGCGGGCTATGGCTACACCTTC
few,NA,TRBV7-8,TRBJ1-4,CASSFGAGHEKLFF,TGTGCCAGCAGTTTCGGGGCAGGGCATGAAAAACTGTTTTTT
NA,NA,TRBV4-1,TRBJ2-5,CASSQDPVSGETQYF,TGCGCCAGCAGCCAAGATCCCGTGTCGGGGGAGACCCAGTACTTC
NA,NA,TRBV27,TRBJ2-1,CASKLHGASWYNEQFF,TGTGCCAGCAAACTCCACGGGGCCTCCTGGTACAATGAGCAGTTCTTC
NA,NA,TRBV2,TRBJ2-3,CASTAGTDTQYF,TGTGCCAGCACAGCGGGCACAGATACGCAGTATTTT
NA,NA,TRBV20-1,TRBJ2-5,CSARDVGSSLQETQYF,TGCAGTGCTAGAGATGTCGGGTCCTCCCTTCAAGAGACCCAGTACTTC
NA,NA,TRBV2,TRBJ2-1,CASEERNSYNEQFF,TGTGCCAGCGAGGAGCGCAACTCCTACAATGAGCAGTTCTTC
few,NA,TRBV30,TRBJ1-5,CAWSWTANQPQHF,TGTGCCTGGAGTTGGACGGCAAATCAGCCCCAGCATTTT
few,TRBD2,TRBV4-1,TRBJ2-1,CASSQLLAGGNEQFF,TGCGCCAGCAGCCAGCTACTAGCGGGGGGCAATGAGCAGTTCTTC
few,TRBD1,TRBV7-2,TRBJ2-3,CASSFRTGGSNTDTQYF,TGTGCCAGCAGCTTTAGGACAGGGGGATCTAACACAGATACGCAGTATTTT
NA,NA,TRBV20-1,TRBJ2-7,CSAPWVGYEQYF,TGCAGTGCTCCCTGGGTTGGGTACGAGCAGTACTTC
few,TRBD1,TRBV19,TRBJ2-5,CASRRKGAETQYF,TGTGCCAGTAGACGGAAGGGGGCAGAGACCCAGTACTTC
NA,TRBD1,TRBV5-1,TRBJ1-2,CASSSIDRGLSYGYTF,TGCGCCAGCAGCTCCATAGACAGGGGGCTTTCCTATGGCTACACCTTC
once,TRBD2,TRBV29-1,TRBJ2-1,CSVERFREGADESF,TGCAGCGTTGAGCGATTTCGGGAGGGCGCCGACGAGTCCTTC
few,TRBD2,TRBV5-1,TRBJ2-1,CASSLGTSGGARRNEQFF,TGCGCCAGCAGTCTGGGGACTAGCGGGGGGGCCCGCCGCAATGAGCAGTTCTTC
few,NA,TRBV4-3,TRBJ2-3,CASSQEPETGGTDTQYF,TGCGCCAGCAGCCAAGAACCTGAGACAGGAGGGACAGATACGCAGTATTTT
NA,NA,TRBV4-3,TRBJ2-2,CASSQDHNTGELFF,TGCGCCAGCAGCCAAGACCACAACACCGGGGAGCTGTTTTTT
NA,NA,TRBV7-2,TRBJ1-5,CASSSPGEINQPQHF,TGTGCCAGCAGCTCCCCGGGGGAGATCAATCAGCCCCAGCATTTT
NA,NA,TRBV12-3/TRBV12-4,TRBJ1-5,CASTLRGGGHSNQPQHF,TGTGCCAGCACCCTCCGGGGGGGCGGACATAGCAATCAGCCCCAGCATTTT
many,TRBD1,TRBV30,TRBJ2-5,CAWSVQGAETQYF,TGTGCCTGGAGTGTACAGGGGGCTGAGACCCAGTACTTC
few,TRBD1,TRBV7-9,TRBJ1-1,CASSSPRGRNTEAFF,TGTGCCAGCAGCTCCCCCAGGGGGCGGAACACTGAAGCTTTCTTT
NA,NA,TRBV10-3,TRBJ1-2,CAISDPYTGDQNYGYTF,TGTGCCATCAGTGACCCTTATACAGGAGATCAAAACTATGGCTACACCTTC
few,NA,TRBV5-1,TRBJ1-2,CASSLEAGGLEGYTF,TGCGCCAGCAGCTTGGAGGCGGGTGGCCTGGAAGGCTACACCTTC
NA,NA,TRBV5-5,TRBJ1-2,CASSLVPGYVGGYTF,TGTGCCAGCAGCTTGGTACCAGGCTACGTCGGGGGCTACACCTTC
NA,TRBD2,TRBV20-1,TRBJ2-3,CSAIAGATDTQYF,TGCAGCGCAATAGCGGGAGCCACAGATACGCAGTATTTT
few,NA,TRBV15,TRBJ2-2,CATSRDLFGELFF,TGTGCCACCAGCAGAGATTTGTTCGGGGAGCTGTTTTTT
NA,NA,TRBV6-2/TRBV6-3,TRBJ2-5,CASSYRGLLYTYF,TGTGCCAGCAGTTACCGGGGACTCCTATATACGTACTTC
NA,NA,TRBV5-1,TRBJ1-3,CASSLRTGYSGNTIYF,TGCGCCAGCAGCTTGAGGACGGGTTACTCTGGAAACACCATATATTTT
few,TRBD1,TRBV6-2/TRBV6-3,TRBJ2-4,CASSYSYFQTGTGGNIQYF,TGTGCCAGCAGTTACTCCTACTTTCAGACCGGGACAGGGGGAAACATTCAGTACTTC
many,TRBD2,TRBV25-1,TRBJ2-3,CASSVPTSDSTDTQYF,TGTGCCAGCAGTGTGCCGACTAGCGATAGCACAGATACGCAGTATTTT
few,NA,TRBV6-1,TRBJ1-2,CASSAQRADYGYTF,TGTGCCAGCAGTGCACAAAGGGCGGACTATGGCTACACCTTC
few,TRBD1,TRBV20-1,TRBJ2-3,CSASEVDRGTDTQYF,TGCAGTGCTAGTGAGGTCGACAGGGGCACAGATACGCAGTATTTT
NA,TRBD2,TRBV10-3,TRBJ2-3,CAISESTSGGIDTQYF,TGTGCCATCAGTGAGTCCACTAGCGGGGGTATAGATACGCAGTATTTT
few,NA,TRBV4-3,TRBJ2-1,CASSQETLFDEQFF,TGCGCCAGCAGCCAAGAGACATTGTTCGATGAGCAGTTCTTC
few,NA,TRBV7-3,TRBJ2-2,CASSLGWLAETGELFF,TGTGCCAGCAGCTTAGGTTGGCTAGCAGAGACCGGGGAGCTGTTTTTT
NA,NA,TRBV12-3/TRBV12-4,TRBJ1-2,CATMEKDGYTF,TGTGCCACCATGGAAAAGGACGGCTACACCTTC
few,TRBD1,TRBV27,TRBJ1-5,CASSSGQGIQPQHF,TGTGCCAGCAGTTCGGGACAGGGGATTCAGCCCCAGCATTTT
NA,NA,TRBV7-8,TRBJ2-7,CASSHSDSTSSGEQYF,TGTGCCAGCAGCCATTCCGATAGCACCTCGTCTGGCGAGCAGTACTTC